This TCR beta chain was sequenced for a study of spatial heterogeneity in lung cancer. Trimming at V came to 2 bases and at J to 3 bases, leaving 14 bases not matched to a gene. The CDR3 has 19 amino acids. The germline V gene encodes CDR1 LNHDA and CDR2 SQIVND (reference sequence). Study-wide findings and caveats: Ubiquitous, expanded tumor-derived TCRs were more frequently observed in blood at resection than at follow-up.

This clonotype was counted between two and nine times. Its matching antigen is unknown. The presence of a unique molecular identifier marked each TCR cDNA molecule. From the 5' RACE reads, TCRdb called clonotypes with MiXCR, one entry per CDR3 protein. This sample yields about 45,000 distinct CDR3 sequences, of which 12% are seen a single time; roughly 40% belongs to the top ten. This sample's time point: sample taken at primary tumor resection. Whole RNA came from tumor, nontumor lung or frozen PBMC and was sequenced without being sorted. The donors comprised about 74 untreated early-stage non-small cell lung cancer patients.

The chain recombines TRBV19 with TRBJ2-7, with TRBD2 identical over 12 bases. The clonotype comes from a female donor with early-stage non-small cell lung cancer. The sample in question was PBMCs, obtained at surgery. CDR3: CASSISGITSGGPDYEQYF. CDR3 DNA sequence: TGTGCCAGTAGTATATCGGGAATTACTAGCGGGGGGCCTGACTACGAGCAGTACTTC.